The entry below gives a single T cell receptor (beta chain) sequence along with its context. The antigen remains undetermined. The CDR3 runs 15 residues. The germline V gene has CDR1 SGHTS and CDR2 YDEGEE. V shed 4 bases and J shed 0 bases, with 11 bases lying between them. The data are from a study of T cell responses to AZD1222 COVID-19 vaccine. General study findings and limits: Targets within unmutated variant regions were reportedly found for nearly half of spike-specific TCRs.

TCRdb's table, derived via immunoSEQ multiplex PCR, lists solely in-frame clones and lacks some. The top ten clones hold 0.9% to 1.4% of a sample with approximately 130,000 clones, around 90% of them seen once. Samples with a second dose at about 4 or about 12 weeks were pooled together. Sequences were derived from peripheral blood, sampled 28 days after the second AZD1222 dose. This rearrangement joins TRBV5-8 to TRBJ1-5, with TRBD1 as a possible D gene (5 bases). This clonotype was obtained from an adult who received the AZD1222 COVID-19 vaccine. The CDR3 coding sequence is TGTGCCAGCAGCCAGGGCCAGCATAGCAATCAGCCCCAGCATTTT. It is translated as CASSQGQHSNQPQHF.